Listed below are T cell receptor beta chains from one sample, sequenced in a study of beta chain features in type 1 diabetes. Some clones are missing from TCRdb's copy, which holds only in-frame ones; the method was immunoSEQ multiplex PCR. The data contain about 660,000 clones, around 15% of them singletons. Sequencing was done on a sample of naive CD4+ T cells from blood. These receptors came from a man younger than 35 with type 1 diabetes. CDR3s include the opening cysteine and the closing phenylalanine or tryptophan. The order of the fields is CDR3 DNA, CDR3 protein, V gene, clone size, D gene, J gene. A D gene is named only where the DNA matches it firmly. Clone size appears in some rows only: once, few, many, or a class for an expanded clone.

CDR3 DNA: TGTGCCAGCTCACCATTCAGGGGGGGCGAGCAGTACTTC; CDR3 protein: CASSPFRGGEQYF; V gene: TRBV18; clone size: .; D gene: .; J gene: TRBJ2-7
CDR3 DNA: TGTGCCAGCAGTTACTCTGACAGACAAGAGACCCAGTACTTC; CDR3 protein: CASSYSDRQETQYF; V gene: TRBV6-6; clone size: .; D gene: .; J gene: TRBJ2-5
CDR3 DNA: TGTGCCAGCAGCCAAGGCGGAGGAGACGAGATGAACACTGAAGCTTTCTTT; CDR3 protein: CASSQGGGDEMNTEAFF; V gene: TRBV14; clone size: .; D gene: .; J gene: TRBJ1-1
CDR3 DNA: TGTGCCAGCAGCTTTTATCAGGGAGATGGCTACACCTTC; CDR3 protein: CASSFYQGDGYTF; V gene: TRBV7-2; clone size: few; D gene: .; J gene: TRBJ1-2
CDR3 DNA: TGTGCCAGCAAGACGGGGGGGATCTACGAGCAGTACTTC; CDR3 protein: CASKTGGIYEQYF; V gene: TRBV28; clone size: .; D gene: TRBD2; J gene: TRBJ2-7
CDR3 DNA: TGTGCCAGCAGCCAAGATGCGGGGCCGGGGGATACGCAGTATTTT; CDR3 protein: CASSQDAGPGDTQYF; V gene: TRBV14; clone size: few; D gene: .; J gene: TRBJ2-3
CDR3 DNA: TGTGCCAGCAGTTTATCGCCCTCGCGGTGGAGCTACACCTTC; CDR3 protein: CASSLSPSRWSYTF; V gene: TRBV27; clone size: .; D gene: .; J gene: TRBJ1-2
CDR3 DNA: TGTGCCACTGGAAGAGGTGGGACGACCGAGGGAGAGACCCAGTACTTC; CDR3 protein: CATGRGGTTEGETQYF; V gene: TRBV19; clone size: .; D gene: .; J gene: TRBJ2-5
CDR3 DNA: TGTGCCTGGAGTCCCCGGGTTAGCTCCTACGAGCAGTACTTC; CDR3 protein: CAWSPRVSSYEQYF; V gene: TRBV30; clone size: few; D gene: .; J gene: TRBJ2-7
CDR3 DNA: TGTGCCTGGCGGTGGGGGACACTGATTAACTATGGCTACACCTTC; CDR3 protein: CAWRWGTLINYGYTF; V gene: TRBV30; clone size: .; D gene: .; J gene: TRBJ1-2
CDR3 DNA: TGTGCCAGCAACCCAGTCGGTGGGGTGTCCCAGCATTTT; CDR3 protein: CASNPVGGVSQHF; V gene: TRBV2; clone size: few; D gene: .; J gene: TRBJ1-5
CDR3 DNA: TGTGCCAGCAGTCCGCGGACAGCCTTGAACACTGAAGCTTTCTTT; CDR3 protein: CASSPRTALNTEAFF; V gene: TRBV6-6; clone size: .; D gene: .; J gene: TRBJ1-1
CDR3 DNA: TGTGCCAGCAGCTTAAGCCCCTCGGCTGAAGCTTTCTTT; CDR3 protein: CASSLSPSAEAFF; V gene: TRBV7-2; clone size: .; D gene: .; J gene: TRBJ1-1
CDR3 DNA: TGCGCCAGCAGTGATTGGCAGGGGAACTCCTACGAGCAGTACTTC; CDR3 protein: CASSDWQGNSYEQYF; V gene: TRBV10-2; clone size: .; D gene: .; J gene: TRBJ2-7
CDR3 DNA: TGTGCCAGCAGCGGGCGGACACGTCAGCTTCAAGAGACCCAGTACTTC; CDR3 protein: CASSGRTRQLQETQYF; V gene: TRBV5-4; clone size: .; D gene: .; J gene: TRBJ2-5
CDR3 DNA: TGTGCCAGCAGCTTTGGGCGTAACTATGGCTACACCTTC; CDR3 protein: CASSFGRNYGYTF; V gene: TRBV7-9; clone size: few; D gene: .; J gene: TRBJ1-2